This TCR beta chain is from a study of blood T cell repertoires in COVID-19. Turning to the study itself: Donors in the United States, Italy and Spain gave samples during acute or convalescent COVID-19. In each case, the material was cDNA or gDNA derived from T cells, B-cell-depleted T cells, or PBMCs.

Per the original data handling: For nucleated cells, counts were estimated from reference gene primer amplification. The protocol was immunoSEQ multiplex PCR, while the TCRdb copy is restricted to in-frame clones and leaves out a portion. That table is the source of V, J and clone size, and D and trimming were worked out from the DNA. Of more than 70,000 clones listed, about 86% were seen once; the top ten hold about 20%. The CDR3 runs 14 residues. V was pared by 0 bases and J by 5 bases, with 10 bases between. Looked up from germline, CDR1 is SGHAT and CDR2 is FQNNGV. The TCR comes from an elderly woman in a cohort sampled during active or convalescent COVID-19. V and J are TRBV11-2 and TRBJ1-2; D remains ambiguous. The sequencing sample was made of peripheral blood. The CDR3 DNA is TGTGCCAGCAGCTTAGAGGCGTGGAGTTATGGCTACACCTTC. Protein: CASSLEAWSYGYTF.